This T cell receptor (beta chain) stems from a study of T cell repertoires in cytomegalovirus infection. CDR1 and CDR2 (germline): SGHVS, FQNEAQ. The CDR3 contains 17 residues. V lost 3 bases and J 7 bases, leaving 25 bases between the germline ends. TCRdb itself ran the reads through MiXCR, one entry per CDR3 protein. The sample holds approximately 910,000 distinct CDR3 sequences, around 29% seen once. In the case of this clonotype: What it binds is not known.

The receptor comes from a human donor in good health (CMV status not recorded). Some clones in this sample may be carry-over from other donors' samples. The sample consisted of cultured CD8+ T cells from PBMCs, taken from culture after CMV antigen stimulation. This rearrangement joins TRBV7-8 to TRBJ2-7; D assignment may be TRBD1 or TRBD2 (6 bases each). CDR3 DNA sequence: TGTGCCAGCAGCTTGGGGAGGCAGGGGAGGCTCGTTCGGGAGCAGTACTTC. This sequence encodes CASSLGRQGRLVREQYF. Complete variable domain (other parts from reference TRBV7-8 and TRBJ2-7): GAGVSQSPRYKVAKRGQDVALRCDPISGHVSLFWYQQALGQGPEFLTYFQNEAQLDKSGLPSDRFFAERPEGSVSTLKIQRTQQEDSAVYLCASSLGRQGRLVREQYFGPGTRLTVT.